The clone carrying this T cell receptor beta chain was counted between two and nine times. As yet, its antigen is unknown. The CDR3 spans 14 residues. The V gene's germline CDR1 is MNHNS and CDR2 SASEGT. V was cut by 0 bases and J by 4 bases, with 9 bases left in between. The repertoire was sequenced with immunoSEQ multiplex PCR; TCRdb's copy has only in-frame clones and lacks some. Of about half a million clones in the sample, approximately 78% were seen once. These data come from a study of shared clonotypes between healthy human individuals. Study-wide points: Among donors, clonotype sharing was expected to be affected by sequencing depth. The donor pool, a small one, limited the genetic and exposure-history diversity represented.

This receptor was taken from a woman aged 40 to 50 in good health. Some clones in this sample may be carry-over from other donors' samples. The sequencing input was PBMCs. The V gene is TRBV6-1, the J gene TRBJ1-2; D perhaps matches TRBD1 (5 bases). CDR3 in amino acids: CASSEAGEGYGYTF. The CDR3 DNA reads as TGTGCCAGCAGTGAAGCGGGGGAGGGCTATGGCTACACCTTC.